Presented here are 17 T cell receptor beta chains from one specimen sequenced in a study of T cell repertoires in cytomegalovirus infection. Antigen specificity for these receptors is unknown. TCRdb called the reads again in MiXCR, with one record for every CDR3 protein. The table records about 920,000 distinct CDR3 sequences, approximately 33% of them present only once. The sequencing here drew on cultured CD8+ T cells from PBMCs, taken from culture after CMV antigen stimulation. Receptors originate from a human donor in good health (CMV status not recorded). Some clones in this sample may be carry-over from other donors' samples.

V gene TRBV20-1 combines with J gene TRBJ2-6; tentatively, D is TRBD1 (6 bases). The CDR3 totals 17 residues. V was trimmed by 0 bases and J by 2 bases, leaving 14 bases between them. CDR1 is DFQATT and CDR2 is SNEGSKA in the germline V gene (reference sequence). The CDR3 loop is CSARDKSGDTGANVLTF. In nucleotides, the CDR3 is TGCAGTGCTAGAGATAAGTCCGGGGACACTGGGGCCAACGTCCTGACTTTC.

On this clonotype: Sequence at one end of the junction differs from germline and may be a read error. The J gene is TRBJ2-3, the V gene TRBV10-1, with D possibly called TRBD1 or TRBD2 (6 bases each). Germline lookup yields CDR1 WNHNN and CDR2 SYGVQD (reference sequence). The CDR3 is made up of 16 amino acids. CDR3 bases: TGCGCCAGCAATGAGTCGTGGTCAGGGGAGGCAGATACGCAGTATTTT. Translated: CASNESWSGEADTQYF.

This clonotype was observed many times. The V and J genes are TRBV7-8 and TRBJ2-2, with 13 bases fitting TRBD2. V shed 3 bases and J 8 bases; nucleotides not matched to a gene: 3. The CDR3 runs to 15 residues. Germline V gene lookup returns CDR1 SGHVS and CDR2 FQNEAQ. The DNA for the CDR3 is TGTGCCAGCAGCTTCCCGGGACTAGCGGGGGGGGAGCTGTTTTTT. This gives the protein CASSFPGLAGGELFF.

The V and J genes are TRBV7-2 and TRBJ1-6, with unresolved D. Germline lookup yields CDR1 SGHTA and CDR2 FQGNSA. The V end lost 4 bases, the J end lost 14 bases, and 9 bases lay between the germline ends. This CDR3 region has 11 residues. CDR3: CASSSSTALHF. The CDR3 bases are TGTGCCAGCAGCTCCTCAACGGCCCTCCACTTT.

The rearrangement uses TRBV4-3 and TRBJ2-1; D gene ambiguous. The V gene's germline CDR1 is LGHNA and CDR2 YSLEER. The V end was cut by 0 bases, the J end by 0 bases, with 15 bases between. The CDR3 consists of 18 residues. In nucleotides, the CDR3 is TGCGCCAGCAGCCAAGATACCTCGTGGACGAGCTCCTACAATGAGCAGTTCTTC. Its translation is CASSQDTSWTSSYNEQFF.

This clonotype was counted at least ten times. The chain has TRBV11-2 and TRBJ2-1; D possibly corresponds to TRBD1 (5 bases). CDR1 is SGHAT, CDR2 FQNNGV, per germline. This CDR3 spans 14 amino acids. V was cut by 7 bases and J by 1 base, with 11 bases left in between. CDR3 loop: CASTPDRSYNEQFF. In DNA, the CDR3 is TGTGCCAGCACCCCCGACAGATCCTACAATGAGCAGTTCTTC. Full variable domain (rest looked up from reference TRBV11-2 and TRBJ2-1): EAGVAQSPRYKIIEKRQSVAFWCNPISGHATLYWYQQILGQGPKLLIQFQNNGVVDDSQLPKDRFSAERLKGVDSTLKIQPAKLEDSAVYLCASTPDRSYNEQFFGPGTRLTVL.

V usage is TRBV6-6 and J usage is TRBJ1-6; D is uncertain. The ends were cut back, 6 bases at V and 5 bases at J, with 8 bases in the middle. This CDR3 has 13 amino acids. Per the germline V gene, CDR1 is MNHNY and CDR2 is SVGAGI (reference sequence). Written as DNA, the CDR3 is TGTGCCAGCAGACACATTGATAATTCACCCCTCCACTTT. Protein product: CASRHIDNSPLHF.

The gene calls are TRBV13 and TRBJ1-1, with D perhaps TRBD1 (5 bases). Germline assignment: CDR1 PRHDT and CDR2 FYEKMQ (reference sequence). The V gene lost 4 bases and the J gene lost 6 bases, with 15 bases spanning the gap. This CDR3 has 14 amino acids. CDR3 sequence: CASSSRTHSAEAFF. For the CDR3, the DNA is TGTGCCAGCAGCTCCAGGACACACTCAGCTGAAGCTTTCTTT.

This sequence joins TRBV13 and TRBJ1-1; TRBD1 agrees at 7 bases. Looked up from germline, CDR1 is PRHDT and CDR2 is FYEKMQ (reference sequence). This CDR3 spans 13 amino acids. V lost 4 bases to trimming and J lost 6 bases; unmatched junction nucleotides: 5. CDR3 amino acids: CASSYGQAAEAFF. The CDR3 DNA reads as TGTGCCAGCAGCTACGGACAGGCCGCTGAAGCTTTCTTT.

Many counts were recorded for this clonotype. The rearrangement uses TRBV7-8 and TRBJ2-5; 8 bases agree with TRBD1. V dropped 5 bases and J dropped 1; count of bases not matched to a gene: 6. The CDR3 is made up of 15 amino acids. Germline CDR1 reads SGHVS; CDR2 reads FQNEAQ. The CDR3 here is CASSPRGRGQETQYF. The CDR3 bases are TGTGCCAGCAGCCCCAGGGGGCGCGGCCAAGAGACCCAGTACTTC.

This chain uses TRBV19 with TRBJ2-3; 8 nucleotides match TRBD2. V gave up 3 bases and J gave up 5 bases; unmatched junction bases: 19. Germline CDR1 LNHDA, CDR2 SQIVND (reference sequence). The CDR3 sequence is 19 residues long. The CDR3 is CASSILSYRGSGEGDTQYF. CDR3 sequence (DNA): TGTGCCAGTAGTATCCTGAGCTACCGAGGTAGCGGGGAGGGAGATACGCAGTATTTT.

This clonotype was seen a handful of times. V usage is TRBV20-1 and J usage is TRBJ1-1; TRBD1 is a possible D gene (5 bases). The CDR3 length is 14 residues. CDR1 and CDR2 from the germline V gene are DFQATT and SNEGSKA (reference sequence). The V gene lost 0 bases and the J gene lost 2 bases, with 10 bases spanning the gap. In nucleotides, the CDR3 is TGCAGTGCTAGAGAGGGACGGGTTAACACTGAAGCTTTCTTT. This gives the protein CSAREGRVNTEAFF.

This clonotype has just a few counts. The rearrangement uses TRBV7-9 and TRBJ1-5; weak D call: TRBD1 (5 bases). Trimming shortened V by 7 bases and J by 6 bases, and 13 bases separated the two germline ends. CDR3 length equals 13 residues. The germline gives CDR1 SEHNR, CDR2 FQNEAQ (reference sequence). CDR3 in DNA: TGTGCCAGCACCCTTAATGGGGGTCAGCCCCAGCATTTT. Encoded protein: CASTLNGGQPQHF. The entire variable domain, with the rest obtained from reference TRBV7-9 and TRBJ1-5, is as follows: DTGVSQNPRHKITKRGQNVTFRCDPISEHNRLYWYRQTLGQGPEFLTYFQNEAQLEKSRLLSDRFSAERPKGSFSTLEIQRTEQGDSAMYLCASTLNGGQPQHFGDGTRLSIL.

CDR3 loop: CASSRLAGALSTGELFF. The CDR3 DNA is TGTGCCAGCAGTAGACTAGCGGGGGCCTTGAGCACCGGGGAGCTGTTTTTT. The rearrangement joins TRBV2 to TRBJ2-2; 12 bases agree with TRBD2. This CDR3 is 17 amino acids long. After removal of 5 bases from V and 4 bases from J, the junction contained 8 bases not matched to a gene. Per the germline V gene, CDR1 is SNHLY and CDR2 is FYNNEI.

This clonotype was picked up many times. The chain recombines TRBV7-9 with TRBJ2-1, with 8 nucleotides matching TRBD2. V lost 10 bases and J lost 0; bases outside the gene matches: 8. Per germline, CDR1 SEHNR and CDR2 FQNEAQ (reference sequence). The CDR3 spans 15 residues. The DNA of the CDR3 is TGTGCCACCACGGGGGGGTTCGACTCCTACAATGAGCAGTTCTTC. Translation gives CATTGGFDSYNEQFF.

J is TRBJ2-1 and V is TRBV7-6; TRBD2 is a possible D gene (6 bases). The germline V gene has CDR1 SGHVS and CDR2 FNYEAQ. V was cut by 5 bases and J by 6 bases, with 14 bases left in between. CDR3 length: 14 amino acids. The CDR3 loop reads CASSHRLDPNEQFF. The CDR3 DNA follows: TGTGCCAGCAGCCACAGACTAGATCCCAATGAGCAGTTCTTC.

This clonotype was counted only a few times. This sequence joins TRBV6-1 and TRBJ2-2; 7 bases map to TRBD1. Per the germline V gene, CDR1 is MNHNS and CDR2 is SASEGT. V gave up 6 bases and J gave up 9 bases; unmatched junction bases: 4. CDR3 length: 12 residues. CDR3 nucleotide sequence: TGTGCCAGCAGCGGGACAGAACGGGAGCTGTTTTTT. It yields the protein CASSGTERELFF.